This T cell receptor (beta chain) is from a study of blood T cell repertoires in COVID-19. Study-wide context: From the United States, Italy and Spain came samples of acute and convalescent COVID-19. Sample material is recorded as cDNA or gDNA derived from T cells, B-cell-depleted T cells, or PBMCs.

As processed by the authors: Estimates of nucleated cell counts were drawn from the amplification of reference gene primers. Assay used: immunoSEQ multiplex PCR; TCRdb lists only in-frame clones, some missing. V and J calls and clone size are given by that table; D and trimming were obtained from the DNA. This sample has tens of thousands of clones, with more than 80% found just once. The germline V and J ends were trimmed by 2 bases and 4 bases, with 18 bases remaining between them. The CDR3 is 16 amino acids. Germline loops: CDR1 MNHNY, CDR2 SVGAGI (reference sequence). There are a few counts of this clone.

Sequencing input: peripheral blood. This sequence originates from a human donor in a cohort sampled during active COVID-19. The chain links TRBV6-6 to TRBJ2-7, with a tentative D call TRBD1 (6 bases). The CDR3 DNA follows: TGTGCCAGCAGTTACCAGCCAGAGGGGACACTATACGAGCAGTACTTC. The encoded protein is CASSYQPEGTLYEQYF.